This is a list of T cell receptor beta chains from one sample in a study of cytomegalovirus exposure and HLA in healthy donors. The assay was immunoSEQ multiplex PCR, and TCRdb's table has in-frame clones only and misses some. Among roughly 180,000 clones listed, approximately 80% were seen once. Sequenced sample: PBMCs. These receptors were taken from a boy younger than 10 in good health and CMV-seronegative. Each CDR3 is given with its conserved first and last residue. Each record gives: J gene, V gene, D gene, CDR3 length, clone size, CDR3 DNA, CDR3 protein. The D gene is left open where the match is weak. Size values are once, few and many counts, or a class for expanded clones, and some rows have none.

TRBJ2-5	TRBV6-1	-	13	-	TGTGCCAGCAGCGGGGGTTTCACAGAGACCCAGTACTTC	CASSGGFTETQYF
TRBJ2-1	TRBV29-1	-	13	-	TGCAGCGCCGCTAGCGATATATACAATGAGCAGTTCTTC	CSAASDIYNEQFF
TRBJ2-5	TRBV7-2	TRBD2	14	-	TGTGCCAGCAGCTCCTTGCGGGGGCAAGAGACCCAGTACTTC	CASSSLRGQETQYF
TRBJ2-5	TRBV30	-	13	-	TGTGCATGGAGCCCGGTTTGGGAGGAGACCCAGTACTTC	CAWSPVWEETQYF
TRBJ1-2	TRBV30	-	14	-	TGTGCCTGGAGTCAGGACCTCCGGGGTTATGGCTACACCTTC	CAWSQDLRGYGYTF
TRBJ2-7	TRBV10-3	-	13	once	TGTGCCATCAGAGGACTCAACTCCTACGAGCAGTACTTC	CAIRGLNSYEQYF
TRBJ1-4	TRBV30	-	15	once	TGTGCCTGGAGTGACCCGCTAGCAACTAATGAAAAACTGTTTTTT	CAWSDPLATNEKLFF
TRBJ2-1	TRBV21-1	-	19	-	TGTGCCAGCAGCGAAAGCTATGGAAGGACTACGGCGGGGAGTAATGAGCAGTTCTTC	CASSESYGRTTAGSNEQFF
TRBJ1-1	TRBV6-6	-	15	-	TGTGCCAGCAGCACGGGGTCACGGAGGAACACTGAAGCTTTCTTT	CASSTGSRRNTEAFF
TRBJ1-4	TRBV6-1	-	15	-	TGTGCCAGCAGTGAAGGTCCTGGGGGAGGTGAAAAACTGTTTTTT	CASSEGPGGGEKLFF
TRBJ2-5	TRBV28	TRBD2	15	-	TGTGCCAGCAGTCCAGGACTAGCGGAGCAAGAGACCCAGTACTTC	CASSPGLAEQETQYF
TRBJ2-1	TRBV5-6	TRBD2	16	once	TGTGCCAGCAGCTTGGGGAGACTAGCGGCCTACAATGAGCAGTTCTTC	CASSLGRLAAYNEQFF
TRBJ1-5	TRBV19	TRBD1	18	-	TGTGCCAGTAGTACCGCTCCCGAGGGGGCTGGTAGCAATCAGCCCCAGCATTTT	CASSTAPEGAGSNQPQHF
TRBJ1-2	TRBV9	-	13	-	TGTGCCAGCAGCGCCAATCCGGGGGATGGCTACACCTTC	CASSANPGDGYTF
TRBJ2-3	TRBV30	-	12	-	TGTGCCTGGATTCGGGACACAGATACGCAGTATTTT	CAWIRDTDTQYF
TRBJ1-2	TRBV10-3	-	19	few	TGTGCCATCAGTGAGTCTGCTGGAGGTCAATTGGCGGGTAACTATGGCTACACCTTC	CAISESAGGQLAGNYGYTF
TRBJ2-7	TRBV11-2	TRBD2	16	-	TGTGCCAGCAGTTACGCCATAGCGGGAGGAGTAAACGAGCAGTACTTC	CASSYAIAGGVNEQYF
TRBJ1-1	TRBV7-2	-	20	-	TGTGCCAGCAGCTTAGCTTCCCCGGGACTGAGGGCGAAAATGAACACTGAAGCTTTCTTT	CASSLASPGLRAKMNTEAFF
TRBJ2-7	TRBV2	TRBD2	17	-	TGTGCCAGCAGTGAAGCGCTTTTGGGCTCGGGAGGCTACGAGCAGTACTTC	CASSEALLGSGGYEQYF
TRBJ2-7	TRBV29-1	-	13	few	TGCAGCGTTGAGACAGCCAGCTCCTACGAGCAGTACTTC	CSVETASSYEQYF
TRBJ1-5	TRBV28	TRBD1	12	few	TGTGCCAGCAGGACAGGGTCCCAGCCCCAGCATTTT	CASRTGSQPQHF
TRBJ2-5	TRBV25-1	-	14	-	TGTGCCAGCAGTGAGACGAGGGAAAGAGAGACCCAGTACTTC	CASSETRERETQYF
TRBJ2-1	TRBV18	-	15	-	TGTGCCAGCTCACAGCTAAGCGGAGGGGACAATGAGCAGTTCTTC	CASSQLSGGDNEQFF
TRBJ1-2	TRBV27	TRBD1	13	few	TGTGCCAGCAGTTCGTGGACAGGGGGAGGCTACACCTTC	CASSSWTGGGYTF
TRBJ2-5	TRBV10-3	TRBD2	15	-	TGTGCCACCCAAAGACTAGCGGGGGAACAAGAGACCCAGTACTTC	CATQRLAGEQETQYF
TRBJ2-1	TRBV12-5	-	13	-	TGTGCTAGTGGCCCTAACCCTTACAATGAGCAGTTCTTC	CASGPNPYNEQFF
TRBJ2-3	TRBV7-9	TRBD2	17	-	TGTGCCAGCAGCTCGGGGGCTGCGGGAGGTAGCACAGATACGCAGTATTTT	CASSSGAAGGSTDTQYF
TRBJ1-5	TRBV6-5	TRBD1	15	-	TGTGCCAGCAGGCTCCGACAGGGGAGCAATCAGCCCCAGCATTTT	CASRLRQGSNQPQHF
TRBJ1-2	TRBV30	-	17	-	TGTGCCTGGAGTGTACGGGCAGGGGCTAAAGCTAACTATGGCTACACCTTC	CAWSVRAGAKANYGYTF
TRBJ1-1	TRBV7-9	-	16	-	TGTGCCAGCAGCTTAGCGTATCCAGACATGAACACTGAAGCTTTCTTT	CASSLAYPDMNTEAFF
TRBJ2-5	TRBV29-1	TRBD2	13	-	TGCAGCGTTGGGGAGGGTGTCCAAGAGACCCAGTACTTC	CSVGEGVQETQYF
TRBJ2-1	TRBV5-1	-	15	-	TGCGCCAGCAGCTTGGGTGCAGACCGCGGTAATGAGCAGTTCTTC	CASSLGADRGNEQFF
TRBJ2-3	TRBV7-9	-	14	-	TGTGCCAGCAACCCCTACGGAGGCACAGATACGCAGTATTTT	CASNPYGGTDTQYF
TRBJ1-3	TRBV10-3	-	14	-	TGTGCCATCAGTGAGCCCCCATACTTGGACACCATATATTTT	CAISEPPYLDTIYF
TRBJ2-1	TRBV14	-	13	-	TGTGCCAGCAGCCAAGCTACCCACAATGAGCAGTTCTTC	CASSQATHNEQFF
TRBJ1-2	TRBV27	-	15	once	TGTGCCAGCACCAACTCGGCGAGGGGGAACTATGGCTACACCTTC	CASTNSARGNYGYTF
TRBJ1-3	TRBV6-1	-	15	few	TGTGCCAGCAGTGTAGGGAGGGTTTGGGGAAACACCATATATTTT	CASSVGRVWGNTIYF
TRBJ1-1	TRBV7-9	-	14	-	TGTGCCAGCAGCCAATTCGGGGGGGACACTGAAGCTTTCTTT	CASSQFGGDTEAFF
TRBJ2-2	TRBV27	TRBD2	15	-	TGTGCCAGCAGTTCCGTTACTAGCGGGTTCAGGGAGCTGTTTTTT	CASSSVTSGFRELFF
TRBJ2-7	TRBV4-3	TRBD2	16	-	TGCGCCAGCAGCCAAGAGTTAACTAGCGGGACCTACGAGCAGTACTTC	CASSQELTSGTYEQYF
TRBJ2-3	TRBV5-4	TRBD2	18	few	TGTGCCAGCAGCTTGGCTACTAGCGGGAGCCCTAGCACAGATACGCAGTATTTT	CASSLATSGSPSTDTQYF
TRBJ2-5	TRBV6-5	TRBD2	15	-	TGTGCCAGCAGTTACAGCACTAGCGGGTTAGAGACCCAGTACTTC	CASSYSTSGLETQYF
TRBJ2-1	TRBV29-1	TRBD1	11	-	TGCAGCGCCTCGACAGGGAATGAGCAGTTCTTC	CSASTGNEQFF
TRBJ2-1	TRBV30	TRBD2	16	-	TGTGCCTGGAGTTCACGGACTAGCGGGGGGCTCAATGAGCAGTTCTTC	CAWSSRTSGGLNEQFF
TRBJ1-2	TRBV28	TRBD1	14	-	TGTGCCAGCAGCTGGGGGACAGGAGACTATGGCTACACCTTC	CASSWGTGDYGYTF
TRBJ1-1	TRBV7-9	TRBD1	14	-	TGTGCCAGCAGCTTAACGGGACAGGGATCTGAAGCTTTCTTT	CASSLTGQGSEAFF
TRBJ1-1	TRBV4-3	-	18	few	TGCGCCAGCAGCCAAGATCGGAGGCCACAGAGGGTGGATTCTGAAGCTTTCTTT	CASSQDRRPQRVDSEAFF
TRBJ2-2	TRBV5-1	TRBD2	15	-	TGCGCCAGCAGCGTCCACGGGAGGGCCCCCGGGGAGCTGTTTTTT	CASSVHGRAPGELFF
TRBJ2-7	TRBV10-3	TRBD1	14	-	TGTGCCATCAGTGAGTCCCAGGGGGTCTACGAGCAGTACTTC	CAISESQGVYEQYF
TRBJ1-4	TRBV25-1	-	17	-	TGTGCCAGCAGTGAATATAGTGCAGCTGGGAGTAATGAAAAACTGTTTTTT	CASSEYSAAGSNEKLFF
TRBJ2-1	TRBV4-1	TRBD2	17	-	TGCGCCAGCAGCCAAGGGCCTAGCGGGAGTACCTACAATGAGCAGTTCTTC	CASSQGPSGSTYNEQFF
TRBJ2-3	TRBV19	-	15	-	TGTGCCAGTAGTCTCCAACTGGCTAGAGGTTTGCAGCAGTATTTT	CASSLQLARGLQQYF
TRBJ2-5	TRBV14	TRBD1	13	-	TGTGCCAGCAGCCAAGGGGACAGGGAGACCCAGTACTTC	CASSQGDRETQYF